Listed here are 28 T cell receptor beta chains from one sample, sequenced in a study of post-analysis software for immune sequencing data. Overall study results and limits: Patients had higher frequencies than controls of about 5 TRBV segments, including TRBV5-6, TRBV5-1 and TRBV20-1.

Their antigen targets remain unknown. Unique molecular identifiers were carried by the TCR beta cDNA libraries. TCRdb reanalysed the PCR reads using MiXCR and keeps one entry per CDR3 protein. The data show roughly 540,000 distinct CDR3 sequences, with around 36% seen just once and around 6% held by the top ten. Sequenced sample: blood. The receptors here all came from a girl under 18 with multiple sclerosis.

The table lists this clonotype with a few counts. This rearrangement joins TRBV5-1 to TRBJ2-1; D not resolved. The CDR3 has 16 amino acids. CDR1 is SGHRS and CDR2 is YFSETQ in the germline V gene. V lost 3 bases, J lost 5 bases, and 18 bases lay in between. CDR3 loop: CASSWGGVGPHNEQFF. CDR3 sequence (DNA): TGCGCCAGCAGCTGGGGTGGCGTCGGACCGCACAATGAGCAGTTCTTC.

The chain uses TRBV4-1 and TRBJ1-2, with 9 nucleotides matching TRBD1. Looked up from germline, CDR1 is MGHRA and CDR2 is YSYEKL. V lost 5 bases to trimming and J lost 8 bases; unmatched junction nucleotides: 9. The CDR3 is made up of 14 amino acids. CDR3 loop: CASSAVTGGEGYTF. The CDR3 DNA follows: TGCGCCAGCAGCGCCGTTACAGGGGGCGAGGGCTACACCTTC.

The chain is built from TRBV4-2 and TRBJ2-2; D remains unclear. CDR1 is LGHNA, CDR2 YNFKEQ, per germline. V was clipped by 1 base and J by 8 bases, with 8 bases between them. The CDR3 covers 13 residues. The chain's CDR3 is CASSQVVEGELFF. Written as DNA, the CDR3 is TGTGCCAGCAGCCAAGTCGTCGAAGGGGAGCTGTTTTTT.

This clonotype turned up a few times. J is TRBJ1-6 and V is TRBV20-1, with a possible D match to TRBD1 (5 bases). CDR3 length: 12 amino acids. V was cut by 6 bases and J by 10 bases, with 13 bases left in between. Germline V lookup: CDR1 DFQATT, CDR2 SNEGSKA (reference sequence). CDR3 sequence reads: CSARTGGSPLHF. As DNA, the CDR3 is TGCAGTGCAAGGACTGGGGGATCACCCCTCCACTTT.

Remarks on this clonotype: Germline and junction disagree at one end, which may indicate a read error. This chain connects TRBV6-2 or TRBV6-3 to TRBJ2-2; D not certain. In germline, CDR1 is MNHEY, CDR2 SVGEGT. The CDR3 runs 13 residues. CDR3 nucleotide sequence: TGTGTCAGCTTGCAACAGAACACCGGGGAGCTGTTTTTT. This sequence encodes CVSLQQNTGELFF.

A few counts support this clonotype. The rearrangement links TRBV28 to TRBJ2-1; 7 nucleotides line up with TRBD1. The germline V gene encodes CDR1 MDHEN and CDR2 SYDVKM. With 5 bases clipped from V and 5 bases from J, the junction kept 9 bases outside the gene matches. The length of the CDR3 is 15 residues. CDR3 DNA sequence: TGTGCCAGCAGTCCGTGGACAGGACCAAACAATGAGCAGTTCTTC. It codes for CASSPWTGPNNEQFF.

The CDR3 bases are TGCAGTGTAAATAGCGGGGGGCTAAGGAATGAGCAGTTCTTC. It specifies CSVNSGGLRNEQFF. The chain is built from TRBV20-1 and TRBJ2-1; TRBD2 agrees at 10 bases. V shed 7 bases, J shed 7 bases, and the junction held 10 bases outside the gene matches. Germline CDR1 is DFQATT and CDR2 is SNEGSKA (reference sequence). This CDR3 comprises 14 residues.

This clonotype was detected a few times. The CDR3 DNA reads as TGTGCCAGCAGCTTAGGGGAGCAGGGTGCAGATACGCAGTATTTT. This translates into CASSLGEQGADTQYF. V and J are TRBV7-9 and TRBJ2-3; D might be TRBD1 or TRBD2, each matching 5 bases. The V gene lost 1 base and the J gene lost 4 bases, with 12 bases spanning the gap. The CDR3 loop spans 15 amino acids. Germline V gives CDR1 SEHNR, CDR2 FQNEAQ (reference sequence). Full variable domain (missing parts from reference TRBV7-9 and TRBJ2-3): DTGVSQNPRHKITKRGQNVTFRCDPISEHNRLYWYRQTLGQGPEFLTYFQNEAQLEKSRLLSDRFSAERPKGSFSTLEIQRTEQGDSAMYLCASSLGEQGADTQYFGPGTRLTVL.

This clonotype was seen a few times. The V and J genes are TRBV4-2 and TRBJ1-2; the D gene is possibly TRBD1 (6 bases). Germline-derived CDR1 and CDR2 are LGHNA and YNFKEQ. V was pared by 0 bases and J by 2 bases, with 16 bases between. This CDR3 has 17 residues. Here the CDR3 DNA reads TGTGCCAGCAGCCAAGATTCCACCGCGGGGGGCAACTATGGCTACACCTTC. Protein product: CASSQDSTAGGNYGYTF.

This clonotype was seen a few times. The chain couples TRBV12-3 or TRBV12-4 to TRBJ1-2; D possibly corresponds to TRBD1 (6 bases). V was clipped by 2 bases and J by 2 bases, with 12 bases between them. The length of the CDR3 is 15 residues. CDR3 coding DNA: TGTGCCAGCAGTTTATTTCAGGGGACAAACTATGGCTACACCTTC. It yields the protein CASSLFQGTNYGYTF.

This clonotype has only a few counts. V is TRBV25-1 and J is TRBJ2-6; D possibly matches TRBD1 or TRBD2 (5 bases each). V was pared by 2 bases and J by 1 base, with 9 bases between. The CDR3 is 16 residues long. CDR1 and CDR2 from the germline V gene are MGHDK and SYGVNS. The CDR3 nucleotides are TGTGCCAGCAGTGAAGTTTGGGGGTCTGGGGCCAACGTCCTGACTTTC. Its protein is CASSEVWGSGANVLTF. Full variable domain (outside the CDR3, taken from reference TRBV25-1 and TRBJ2-6): EADIYQTPRYLVIGTGKKITLECSQTMGHDKMYWYQQDPGMELHLIHYSYGVNSTEKGDLSSESTVSRIRTEHFPLTLESARPSHTSQYLCASSEVWGSGANVLTFGAGSRLTVL.

This sequence joins TRBV20-1 and TRBJ2-1; D call uncertain. The length of the CDR3 is 15 residues. CDR1 DFQATT and CDR2 SNEGSKA come from the germline V gene (reference sequence). V was clipped by 1 base and J by 1 base, with 11 bases between them. This CDR3 is CSARAVSSSYNEQFF. The CDR3 nucleotides read TGCAGTGCTAGAGCAGTCTCCTCATCCTACAATGAGCAGTTCTTC.

The chain joins TRBV7-8 to TRBJ2-3, with 7 bases lining up with TRBD1. CDR3 length equals 15 residues. V was clipped by 7 bases and J by 2 bases; unmatched bases: 9. Per germline, CDR1 SGHVS and CDR2 FQNEAQ. CDR3 DNA: TGTGCCAGCAAAAGCAGGGGGTCGTTCACAGATACGCAGTATTTT. It translates to CASKSRGSFTDTQYF.

This clonotype occurred many times. The chain has TRBV7-2 and TRBJ2-7, with D tentatively TRBD2 (7 bases). V lost 3 bases and J 3 bases, leaving 12 bases between the germline ends. Germline V gives CDR1 SGHTA, CDR2 FQGNSA. The CDR3 length is 14 residues. This CDR3 reads CASSLGGLGYEQYF. The CDR3 nucleotides are TGTGCCAGCAGCTTGGGGGGGCTCGGCTACGAGCAGTACTTC.

The rearrangement links TRBV15 to TRBJ1-1; D gene unclear. The CDR3 is 13 residues long. Trimming left V 4 bases short and J 1 base short, with 7 bases between. Germline CDR1 is LNHNV and CDR2 is YYDKDF (reference sequence). The CDR3 here is CATSTTGNTEAFF. The DNA of the CDR3 is TGTGCCACCAGCACAACGGGGAACACTGAAGCTTTCTTT.

The chain is built from TRBV2 and TRBJ1-2; D not certain. The CDR3 extends over 13 amino acids. V lost 3 bases, J lost 0 bases, and 5 bases lay in between. The germline V gene encodes CDR1 SNHLY and CDR2 FYNNEI. The CDR3: CASSDRTNYGYTF. The CDR3 bases are TGTGCCAGCAGTGACAGGACTAACTATGGCTACACCTTC.

V usage is TRBV4-1 and J usage is TRBJ2-1, with D maybe TRBD1 (5 bases). The CDR3 runs 17 residues. Trimming removed 0 bases from V and 0 bases from J, with 12 bases in between. CDR1 is MGHRA and CDR2 is YSYEKL in the germline V gene. This CDR3 reads CASSQDQKGHSYNEQFF. CDR3 DNA sequence: TGCGCCAGCAGCCAAGATCAAAAGGGGCACTCCTACAATGAGCAGTTCTTC.

CDR3 amino acids: CASTDLYGYTF. The CDR3 DNA is TGTGCCAGCACCGACCTGTATGGCTACACCTTC. The chain has TRBV7-9 and TRBJ1-2, with D hard to call. Germline V gene sequence: CDR1 SEHNR, CDR2 FQNEAQ (reference sequence). This CDR3 has 11 residues. V lost 7 bases to trimming and J lost 5 bases, with 8 bases between them.

This clonotype was found many times. V usage is TRBV4-1 and J usage is TRBJ2-7; D gene uncertain. The CDR3 is 15 residues long. Trimming shortened V by 1 base and J by 0 bases, and 10 bases separated the two germline ends. Per the germline V gene, CDR1 is MGHRA and CDR2 is YSYEKL. CDR3 amino acids: CASSQVGESSYEQYF. DNA for the CDR3: TGCGCCAGCAGCCAAGTCGGCGAGAGCTCCTACGAGCAGTACTTC.

In DNA, the CDR3 is TGTGCCATCAGTGAGAGAAATGGCTACACCTTC. Its protein product is CAISERNGYTF. This sequence joins TRBV10-3 and TRBJ1-2; no reliable D call. V was cut by 2 bases and J by 6 bases, with 4 bases left in between. The CDR3 has 11 amino acids. Germline values: CDR1 ENHRY, CDR2 SYGVKD.

The DNA of the CDR3 is TGTGCCAGCAGTGGGACCGGGACCCAGTACTTC. Protein sequence: CASSGTGTQYF. V usage is TRBV2 and J usage is TRBJ2-5; D is unresolved. The length of the CDR3 is 11 residues. Germline V gives CDR1 SNHLY, CDR2 FYNNEI. The V and J ends lost 4 bases and 7 bases respectively, with 7 bases between them.

With regard to this clonotype: It may be a read error: a sequence one base away is much more abundant. V gene TRBV12-3 or TRBV12-4 combines with J gene TRBJ2-5, with D perhaps matching TRBD1 (5 bases). This CDR3 region has 14 residues. CDR3 protein: CACSRPDRQETQYF. CDR3 DNA sequence: TGTGCCTGCAGCCGACCCGACAGACAAGAGACCCAGTACTTC.

The chain carries TRBV6-5 and TRBJ1-1; D is undetermined. The V gene lost 6 bases and the J gene lost 3 bases, with 11 bases spanning the gap. Germline V lookup: CDR1 MNHEY, CDR2 SVGAGI. There are 13 residues in the CDR3. CDR3 in DNA: TGTGCCAGCAGCCGGAGCCGAGACACTGAAGCTTTCTTT. This encodes CASSRSRDTEAFF.

The J gene is TRBJ2-1, the V gene TRBV20-1, with 8 bases aligning to TRBD2. The length of the CDR3 is 16 residues. Germline V gives CDR1 DFQATT, CDR2 SNEGSKA (reference sequence). The ends lost 6 bases at V and 3 bases at J; junction bases unmatched: 13. This chain's CDR3 is CSATEPTSARYNEQFF. CDR3 DNA sequence: TGCAGTGCCACCGAACCGACTAGCGCTCGCTACAATGAGCAGTTCTTC.

In its sample, this clonotype was seen a few times. This sequence joins TRBV25-1 and TRBJ2-7, with TRBD1 identical over 7 bases. V lost 4 bases to trimming and J lost 3 bases; unmatched junction nucleotides: 3. The CDR3 sequence is 13 residues long. The germline V gene encodes CDR1 MGHDK and CDR2 SYGVNS. Written as DNA, the CDR3 is TGTGCCAGCAGTGTCCCAGGGGGCTACGAGCAGTACTTC. This encodes CASSVPGGYEQYF.

The CDR3 DNA is TGTGCCAGCAGCTCCCGAGCATGGGAGCAGTTCTTC. Its protein is CASSSRAWEQFF. This chain joins TRBV7-8 and TRBJ2-1, with D hard to call. The germline V gene has CDR1 SGHVS and CDR2 FQNEAQ. V shed 4 bases and J shed 10 bases, with 11 bases lying between them. CDR3 length: 12 residues.

Here the CDR3 DNA reads TGCAGTGCTAGTCAAAGCTTCGGTTTAGGGGAGACCCAGTACTTC. It codes for CSASQSFGLGETQYF. The chain carries TRBV20-1 and TRBJ2-5; D uncertain. This CDR3 has 15 residues. Trimming removed 3 bases at V and 5 bases at J, with 19 bases between. Germline V CDR1 and CDR2: DFQATT, SNEGSKA (reference sequence).

This clonotype was seen more than once but under ten times. The chain uses TRBV11-1 and TRBJ1-1; D might be TRBD1 (5 bases). There are 13 residues in the CDR3. V lost 6 bases, J lost 6 bases, and 14 bases lay in between. Germline V gives CDR1 SGHAT, CDR2 FQDESV (reference sequence). The CDR3 DNA reads TGTGCCAGCAGTTATATGGGACCTCCTGAAGCTTTCTTT. Residues: CASSYMGPPEAFF.